This is a list of T cell receptor beta chains from one sample in a study of regulatory T cells in long-lasting Graves disease. MiXCR, run by TCRdb on the multiplex PCR reads, gives a single entry per CDR3 protein. The data contain some 450,000 distinct CDR3 sequences, about 20% of them singletons. The starting material was peripheral blood mononuclear cells (PBMCs), obtained when the disease was refractory, from a patient treated with antithyroid drugs. These receptors all stem from a female donor with Graves disease. The CDR3 runs from the conserved cysteine through the conserved F or W. A D gene is named only where the DNA matches it firmly. Rows give clone size only sometimes, using once, few, many, or a class for an expanded clone.

>.|14|.|TRBV14|TRBJ1-1
CASSQDLTFTEAFF
TGTGCCAGCAGCCAAGATCTTACCTTCACTGAAGCTTTCTTT
>.|15|few|TRBV29-1|TRBJ1-1
CSVTFARVLNTEAFF
TGCAGCGTAACGTTTGCCCGGGTACTGAACACTGAAGCTTTCTTT
>TRBD1|15|few|TRBV19|TRBJ1-2
CASSTRDRGSYGYTF
TGTGCCAGTAGTACACGGGACAGGGGGAGCTATGGCTACACCTTC
>.|13|few|TRBV25-1|TRBJ1-2
CASSTDLKYGYTF
TGTGCCAGCAGTACAGACTTGAAGTATGGCTACACCTTC
>TRBD1|16|few|TRBV6-1|TRBJ1-5
CASSPLDHRGNQPQHF
TGTGCCAGCAGTCCGCTTGATCACAGGGGGAATCAGCCCCAGCATTTT
>.|16|.|TRBV12-3/TRBV12-4|TRBJ2-6
CASSARGGVGANVLTF
TGTGCCAGCAGTGCACGAGGGGGAGTCGGGGCCAACGTCCTGACTTTC
>.|13|.|TRBV10-2|TRBJ1-1
CASSESNRAKAFF
TGCGCCAGCAGTGAGTCGAACAGGGCAAAAGCTTTCTTT
>.|11|many|TRBV29-1|TRBJ1-1
CSVAKNTEAFF
TGCAGCGTTGCCAAGAACACTGAAGCTTTCTTT
>TRBD1|17|few|TRBV15|TRBJ2-2
CATSRDLGQANTGELFF
TGTGCCACCAGCAGAGATTTAGGACAGGCGAACACCGGGGAGCTGTTTTTT
>.|14|.|TRBV9|TRBJ1-1
CASSPYRSNTEAFF
TGTGCCAGCAGCCCCTACCGCTCGAACACTGAAGCTTTCTTT
>.|16|.|TRBV13|TRBJ1-2
CASSLGLQGLNYGYTF
TGTGCCAGCAGCCTTGGGCTACAGGGATTAAACTATGGCTACACCTTC
>.|14|.|TRBV7-2|TRBJ2-7
CASSSDRKTYEQYF
TGTGCCAGCAGCTCGGACAGAAAAACCTACGAGCAGTACTTC
>.|12|few|TRBV30|TRBJ2-7
CAGGRLTYEQYF
TGTGCCGGAGGGAGACTCACCTACGAGCAGTACTTC
>TRBD1|17|.|TRBV6-1|TRBJ1-1
CASSPRDRNTLNTEAFF
TGTGCCAGCAGTCCTCGGGACAGAAATACGTTGAACACTGAAGCTTTCTTT
>.|11|many|TRBV20-1|TRBJ2-5
CSARAVETQYF
TGCAGTGCTAGGGCCGTGGAGACCCAGTACTTC
>.|12|many|TRBV7-2|TRBJ1-1
CASSLEGRMAFF
TGTGCCAGCAGCTTAGAGGGACGCATGGCTTTCTTT
>TRBD1|17|many|TRBV7-9|TRBJ2-2
CASSFDARGRNTGELFF
TGTGCCAGCAGCTTTGATGCCAGGGGGCGGAACACCGGGGAGCTGTTTTTT
>TRBD1|19|.|TRBV6-2/TRBV6-3|TRBJ1-5
CASSFGTGNSMPLLGPQHF
TGTGCCAGCAGTTTCGGGACAGGGAACAGTATGCCCCTGTTAGGGCCCCAGCATTTT
>TRBD2|15|few|TRBV20-1|TRBJ2-3
CSARAGGVSTDTQYF
TGCAGTGCCCGAGCGGGAGGTGTAAGCACAGATACGCAGTATTTT
>.|14|many|TRBV3-1|TRBJ2-5
CASANREYGETQYF
TGTGCCAGCGCAAACCGGGAATACGGAGAGACCCAGTACTTC
>TRBD2|16|.|TRBV7-2|TRBJ2-7
CASSTKSGRYSYEQYF
TGTGCCAGCAGCACCAAGAGCGGGAGGTATTCCTACGAGCAGTACTTC
>.|16|once|TRBV19|TRBJ1-5
CASSIGQVMGNQPQHF
TGTGCCAGTAGTATAGGACAGGTGATGGGCAATCAGCCCCAGCATTTT
>.|15|few|TRBV12-3/TRBV12-4|TRBJ1-3
CASSLNTGSGNTIYF
TGTGCCAGCAGTTTAAACACGGGGAGTGGAAACACCATATATTTT
>.|16|.|TRBV11-2|TRBJ1-3
CASSLGGVVSGNTIYF
TGTGCCAGCAGCTTAGGCGGGGTGGTCTCTGGAAACACCATATATTTT
>.|12|many|TRBV2|TRBJ1-2
CASRLSRRGYTF
TGTGCCAGCAGATTAAGCAGAAGGGGCTACACCTTC
>TRBD1|13|few|TRBV6-1|TRBJ2-7
CASKPGQGSEQYF
TGTGCCAGCAAGCCGGGACAGGGGAGCGAGCAGTACTTC
>.|14|.|TRBV18|TRBJ1-2
CASSPEDSSYGYTF
TGTGCCAGCTCACCGGAGGACAGCAGCTATGGCTACACCTTC
>.|15|.|TRBV5-4|TRBJ1-6
CASSLAAERNSPLHF
TGTGCCAGCAGCTTGGCGGCGGAACGAAATTCACCCCTCCACTTT
>.|13|.|TRBV20-1|TRBJ1-2
CSARDPSSGGYTF
TGCAGTGCTAGAGACCCCAGTTCCGGAGGCTACACCTTC
>TRBD1|14|.|TRBV6-1|TRBJ1-6
CASRLDRDYSPLHF
TGTGCCAGCAGACTGGACAGGGACTATTCACCCCTCCACTTT
>TRBD1|14|.|TRBV20-1|TRBJ2-5
CSASDRGVQETQYF
TGCAGTGCTAGTGACAGGGGAGTCCAGGAGACCCAGTACTTC
>TRBD1|15|many|TRBV28|TRBJ2-1
CASSLGQVFYNEQFF
TGTGCCAGCAGCCTAGGACAGGTTTTTTACAATGAGCAGTTCTTC
>.|13|many|TRBV2|TRBJ2-5
CASHGRPQETQYF
TGTGCCAGCCACGGACGGCCCCAAGAGACCCAGTACTTC
>.|14|many|TRBV28|TRBJ1-2
CASSKTGQIYGYTF
TGTGCCAGCAGTAAGACCGGACAGATCTATGGCTACACCTTC
>TRBD2|13|.|TRBV20-1|TRBJ2-1
CSARGLAGNEQFF
TGCAGTGCTAGAGGACTAGCTGGGAATGAGCAGTTCTTC
>TRBD1|15|few|TRBV11-2|TRBJ2-2
CASSPRTDRAGELFF
TGTGCCAGCAGCCCTCGAACGGACAGGGCCGGGGAGCTGTTTTTT